This passage covers 31 T cell receptor beta chains from one sample sequenced in a study of T cells in Graves' hyperthyroidism and ophthalmopathy. Regions amplified from RNA transcripts were the TCR beta CDR3 regions. A first-round RT-PCR of the TCR CDR3 used the HTBI primer set. TCRdb re-analysed the multiplex PCR reads in MiXCR, keeping a single row per CDR3 protein. This sample has roughly 560,000 distinct CDR3 sequences, with about 15% found just once. Source material: blood. Receptors originate from a woman between 40 and 50 years old with Graves' ophthalmopathy.

This chain links TRBV24-1 with TRBJ1-2; D possibly corresponds to TRBD1 (5 bases). This CDR3 is built from 11 residues. The V end was cut by 7 bases, the J end by 8 bases, with 10 bases between. Germline CDR1 KGHDR, CDR2 SFDVKD. The CDR3 DNA reads as TGTGCCACCAGATCAGGGCGAGGCTACACCTTC. Translated, it gives CATRSGRGYTF.

V and J are TRBV6-4 and TRBJ2-7; D is undetermined. The CDR3 is made up of 11 amino acids. Germline CDR1 MRHNA, CDR2 SNTAGT. V shed 6 bases and J shed 5 bases, with 8 bases lying between them. Here the CDR3 DNA reads TGTGCCAGCAGCCAGAAGCACGAGCAGTACTTC. As protein: CASSQKHEQYF.

This clonotype was seen at least ten times. V is TRBV28 and J is TRBJ2-5, with no clear D. Germline V gene data show CDR1 as MDHEN and CDR2 as SYDVKM. With 7 bases removed from V and 4 bases from J, the gap between germline ends came to 16 bases. The CDR3 is 14 residues long. The CDR3 DNA is TGTGCCAGCATCTCCTCTAGGTTACGAGAGACCCAGTACTTC. Protein product: CASISSRLRETQYF.

This clonotype was counted ten times or more. The chain joins TRBV7-9 to TRBJ2-6, with D possibly matching TRBD1 (5 bases). Trimming took off 5 bases at V and 4 bases at J, with 12 bases between the two ends. The V gene's germline CDR1 is SEHNR and CDR2 FQNEAQ (reference sequence). This CDR3 contains 15 residues. Here the CDR3 reads CASSVQVPGANVLTF. The CDR3 DNA follows: TGTGCCAGCAGCGTACAGGTGCCCGGGGCCAACGTCCTGACTTTC.

This clonotype was picked up many times. The chain recombines TRBV6-1 with TRBJ1-5; TRBD1 agrees at 7 bases. This CDR3 has 14 amino acids. Trimming removed 4 bases from V and 5 bases from J; junction bases left unmatched: 5. Germline V lookup: CDR1 MNHNS, CDR2 SASEGT. The CDR3 sequence is CASSVTGDYQPQHF. In DNA form, the CDR3 reads TGTGCCAGCAGTGTCACAGGGGATTATCAGCCCCAGCATTTT.

J is TRBJ1-1 and V is TRBV6-1, with TRBD1 identical over 11 bases. In germline, CDR1 is MNHNS, CDR2 SASEGT. The V gene end was trimmed by 2 bases and the J gene end by 11 bases; junction bases not matched to a gene: 7. This CDR3 region has 14 residues. This CDR3 is CASSEPGQGGDAFF. The CDR3 region has the DNA TGTGCCAGCAGTGAACCGGGACAGGGGGGGGACGCTTTCTTT.

The J gene is TRBJ1-6, the V gene TRBV7-9, with D perhaps matching TRBD1 (5 bases). Looked up from germline, CDR1 is SEHNR and CDR2 is FQNEAQ (reference sequence). V gave up 5 bases and J gave up 7 bases, with 9 bases separating them. The CDR3 loop spans 13 amino acids. The CDR3 spells CASSNSGNSPLHF. The DNA of the CDR3 is TGTGCCAGCAGCAATTCAGGGAATTCACCCCTCCACTTT. Drawing the rest from reference TRBV7-9 and TRBJ1-6, the complete variable domain is DTGVSQNPRHKITKRGQNVTFRCDPISEHNRLYWYRQTLGQGPEFLTYFQNEAQLEKSRLLSDRFSAERPKGSFSTLEIQRTEQGDSAMYLCASSNSGNSPLHFGNGTRLTVT.

This clonotype was seen many times. The chain links TRBV12-3 or TRBV12-4 to TRBJ2-2; D is unresolved. The CDR3 contains 14 residues. V lost 5 bases, J lost 4 bases, and 11 bases lay in between. CDR3 DNA sequence: TGTGCCAGCAGTCATAGGACGGGCACCGGGGAGCTGTTTTTT. This sequence encodes CASSHRTGTGELFF.

This clonotype came up many times. The V gene is TRBV11-2, the J gene TRBJ2-2; TRBD2 is a possible D gene (5 bases). The germline gives CDR1 SGHAT, CDR2 FQNNGV. The CDR3 runs 14 residues. V shed 11 bases and J shed 5 bases, with 18 bases lying between them. The chain's CDR3 is CAVNGVRRTGELFF. Here the CDR3 DNA reads TGTGCCGTAAACGGGGTTCGGCGGACCGGGGAGCTGTTTTTT.

This clonotype has only a few counts. The gene calls are TRBV28 and TRBJ2-7; D not resolved. V was shortened by 2 bases and J by 0 bases, with 8 bases between the two germline ends. This CDR3 comprises 14 residues. In germline, CDR1 is MDHEN, CDR2 SYDVKM. The CDR3 reads CASSLPQSSYEQYF. CDR3 nucleotide sequence: TGTGCCAGCAGTTTACCGCAAAGCTCCTACGAGCAGTACTTC. The variable domain in full, with the rest retrieved from reference TRBV28 and TRBJ2-7, is DVKVTQSSRYLVKRTGEKVFLECVQDMDHENMFWYRQDPGLGLRLIYFSYDVKMKEKGDIPEGYSVSREKKERFSLILESASTNQTSMYLCASSLPQSSYEQYFGPGTRLTVT.

The sample holds many counts of this clonotype. V is TRBV29-1 and J is TRBJ1-3; unclear D gene. Germline V gene data show CDR1 as SQVTM and CDR2 as ANQGSEA. V was cut by 6 bases and J by 4 bases, with 13 bases left in between. CDR3 size: 13 residues. This chain's CDR3 is CSVPSEVGNTIYF. CDR3 DNA sequence: TGCAGCGTCCCATCGGAAGTCGGAAACACCATATATTTT.

This clonotype occurred many times. The chain links TRBV11-2 to TRBJ2-7; D ambiguous. V dropped 0 bases and J dropped 3 bases, with 18 bases sitting between them. The CDR3 spans 17 residues. Germline V gene sequence: CDR1 SGHAT, CDR2 FQNNGV. The CDR3 protein is CASSLDGGFGKDYEQYF. As DNA, the CDR3 is TGTGCCAGCAGCTTAGATGGTGGGTTCGGTAAGGACTACGAGCAGTACTTC. Complete variable domain (other parts from reference TRBV11-2 and TRBJ2-7): EAGVAQSPRYKIIEKRQSVAFWCNPISGHATLYWYQQILGQGPKLLIQFQNNGVVDDSQLPKDRFSAERLKGVDSTLKIQPAKLEDSAVYLCASSLDGGFGKDYEQYFGPGTRLTVT.

This clonotype was counted many times. V is TRBV11-2 and J is TRBJ2-4; 14 bases align to TRBD2. The germline V gene encodes CDR1 SGHAT and CDR2 FQNNGV. CDR3 size: 17 residues. Unmatched junction bases numbered 8, after V lost 4 bases and J lost 6 bases. Written as DNA, the CDR3 is TGTGCCAGCAGCTACCAAGGACTAGCGGGAGGAGGAAACATTCAGTACTTC. It codes for CASSYQGLAGGGNIQYF.

The rearrangement links TRBV6-1 to TRBJ2-5; 10 bases are shared with TRBD1. CDR1 and CDR2 from the germline V gene are MNHNS and SASEGT. J lost 5 bases, V lost 6 bases, and 9 bases had no gene match. This CDR3 is built from 15 residues. The CDR3 is CASSDDRGLWETQYF. The CDR3 DNA reads TGTGCCAGCAGCGACGACAGGGGGCTATGGGAGACCCAGTACTTC.

This clonotype was counted ten times or more. The chain uses TRBV11-2 and TRBJ2-2, with a tentative D call TRBD2 (6 bases). V lost 5 bases and J 4 bases, leaving 17 bases between the germline ends. The CDR3 has 16 amino acids. CDR1 and CDR2 (germline): SGHAT, FQNNGV. The CDR3 DNA reads TGTGCCAGCAGCCGACGACTAGACGCGGGCACCGGGGAGCTGTTTTTT. Translated: CASSRRLDAGTGELFF.

This rearrangement joins TRBV6-2 or TRBV6-3 to TRBJ2-5; 9 bases agree with TRBD1. With 5 bases clipped from V and 2 bases from J, the junction kept 9 bases outside the gene matches. The CDR3 totals 16 residues. Per germline, CDR1 MNHEY and CDR2 SVGEGT. The CDR3 bases are TGTGCCAGCAGTAACCTGGACAGGGGTTTTCAAGAGACCCAGTACTTC. This translates into CASSNLDRGFQETQYF.

This clonotype has a count of ten or more. This rearrangement joins TRBV6-1 to TRBJ2-7, with TRBD1 matching over 10 bases. V shed 3 bases, J shed 9 bases, and the junction held 11 bases outside the gene matches. The CDR3 totals 15 residues. Per germline, CDR1 MNHNS and CDR2 SASEGT. The CDR3 sequence: CASSDQTGGAAGQYF. CDR3 coding DNA: TGTGCCAGCAGTGATCAGACAGGGGGCGCAGCGGGGCAGTACTTC.

V usage is TRBV6-1 and J usage is TRBJ2-4; D remains unclear. Trimming took 7 bases from V and 6 from J, leaving 13 bases between them. This CDR3 is built from 13 residues. Germline V gene data show CDR1 as MNHNS and CDR2 as SASEGT. In nucleotides, the CDR3 is TGTGCCAGCACCCGGCAGGAGCGAAACATTCAGTACTTC. Translating it yields CASTRQERNIQYF.

The rearrangement links TRBV11-2 to TRBJ2-3; weak D call: TRBD2 (6 bases). Per germline, CDR1 SGHAT and CDR2 FQNNGV. V lost 2 bases and J lost 3, with 15 bases in between. There are 16 residues in the CDR3. In DNA, the CDR3 is TGTGCCAGCAGCTTATCCAGCGGGTTAAATACAGATACGCAGTATTTT. Translated: CASSLSSGLNTDTQYF. Combining the CDR3 with reference TRBV11-2 and TRBJ2-3 gives the whole variable domain EAGVAQSPRYKIIEKRQSVAFWCNPISGHATLYWYQQILGQGPKLLIQFQNNGVVDDSQLPKDRFSAERLKGVDSTLKIQPAKLEDSAVYLCASSLSSGLNTDTQYFGPGTRLTVL.

This clonotype showed up many times. This chain uses TRBV6-2 or TRBV6-3 with TRBJ1-2, with D possibly TRBD1 on 5 matching bases. Trimming took 6 bases from V and 4 from J, leaving 18 bases between them. The CDR3 totals 15 residues. The germline V gene encodes CDR1 MNHEY and CDR2 SVGEGT. CDR3 protein: CASSPQGGSIYGYTF. Written as DNA, the CDR3 is TGTGCCAGCAGCCCCCAGGGTGGATCGATCTATGGCTACACCTTC.

The chain combines TRBV4-3 with TRBJ2-2; 10 nucleotides match TRBD1. Looked up from germline, CDR1 is LGHNA and CDR2 is YSLEER. Trimming removed 4 bases from V and 5 bases from J; junction bases left unmatched: 7. The CDR3 is made up of 16 amino acids. This CDR3 reads CASSLFGTGVTGELFF. CDR3 DNA sequence: TGCGCCAGCAGCCTTTTCGGGACAGGGGTGACCGGGGAGCTGTTTTTT.

A few counts support this clonotype. The chain has TRBV5-1 and TRBJ2-2; 13 bases align to TRBD2. Germline V gene sequence: CDR1 SGHRS, CDR2 YFSETQ. Unmatched junction bases numbered 5, after V lost 7 bases and J lost 5 bases. The CDR3 has 15 residues. CDR3 DNA: TGCGCCAGCGGGGGACTAGCGGGACCGACCGGGGAGCTGTTTTTT. Translating gives CASGGLAGPTGELFF.

This clonotype has at least ten counts. The chain uses TRBV7-9 and TRBJ1-2; D is undetermined. V was clipped by 3 bases and J by 2 bases, with 10 bases between them. The CDR3 is 14 amino acids. Germline assignment: CDR1 SEHNR and CDR2 FQNEAQ (reference sequence). The CDR3: CASSFGSLNYGYTF. The CDR3 bases are TGTGCCAGCAGCTTTGGCAGCCTGAACTATGGCTACACCTTC.

This clonotype was seen at least ten times. This chain connects TRBV27 to TRBJ2-7, with a tentative D call TRBD1 (6 bases). V was trimmed by 6 bases and J by 2 bases, leaving 20 bases between them. This CDR3 has 16 residues. The germline V gene encodes CDR1 MNHEY and CDR2 SMNVEV (reference sequence). CDR3 sequence (DNA): TGTGCCAGCAGGCGATACGGGACATCTGAACCCTACGAGCAGTACTTC. Translating it yields CASRRYGTSEPYEQYF.

This clonotype was seen repeatedly, ten times or more. The J gene is TRBJ2-7, the V gene TRBV6-2 or TRBV6-3, with D unclear. Germline lookup yields CDR1 MNHEY and CDR2 SVGEGT. This CDR3 contains 12 residues. Trimming stripped 8 bases from V and 0 bases from J, with 8 bases between. This CDR3 reads CASAPVSYEQYF. Here the CDR3 DNA reads TGTGCCAGCGCCCCGGTCTCCTACGAGCAGTACTTC.

This chain connects TRBV12-5 to TRBJ2-7, with 8 bases identical to TRBD2. Trimming took 0 bases from V and 7 from J; bases not matched to a gene: 8. The CDR3 is 15 amino acids. In germline, CDR1 is LGHNT, CDR2 FRNRAP. CDR3 sequence: CASGLVVPGGREQYF. In DNA, the CDR3 is TGTGCTAGTGGTTTGGTAGTGCCGGGGGGGCGAGAGCAGTACTTC.

The rearrangement joins TRBV6-2 or TRBV6-3 to TRBJ2-2; a possible D gene is TRBD2 (5 bases). The V gene's germline CDR1 is MNHEY and CDR2 SVGEGT. Trimming took 6 bases from V and 4 from J, leaving 18 bases between them. This CDR3 spans 16 amino acids. This chain's CDR3 is CASSDGLYSGTGELFF. The CDR3 DNA is TGTGCCAGCAGCGACGGACTCTATAGTGGCACCGGGGAGCTGTTTTTT.

This clonotype was counted many times. The J gene is TRBJ2-5, the V gene TRBV28; TRBD2 agrees at 7 bases. Unmatched junction bases numbered 1, after V lost 8 bases and J lost 1 base. CDR1 and CDR2 (germline): MDHEN, SYDVKM. The CDR3 sequence is 12 residues long. The CDR3 DNA sequence: TGTGCCAGCGGGGGGGTCCAAGAGACCCAGTACTTC. Translated: CASGGVQETQYF.

This clonotype was counted at least ten times. The chain couples TRBV12-3 or TRBV12-4 to TRBJ1-3; 7 nucleotides line up with TRBD1. V dropped 6 bases and J dropped 1; count of bases not matched to a gene: 3. The CDR3 consists of 14 residues. The DNA for the CDR3 is TGTGCCAGCAGCCAGACAGGGTCTGGAAACACCATATATTTT. Its translation is CASSQTGSGNTIYF.

The V and J genes are TRBV6-1 and TRBJ1-1; TRBD1 is a possible D gene (6 bases). The CDR3 runs 12 residues. The V gene lost 5 bases and the J gene lost 13 bases, with 17 bases spanning the gap. CDR1 MNHNS and CDR2 SASEGT come from the germline V gene. The CDR3 nucleotides are TGTGCCAGCAGTCTGGGACACCTGGTGGGTTTCTTT. Encoded protein: CASSLGHLVGFF.

The sample holds many counts of this clonotype. The chain combines TRBV28 with TRBJ1-2, with D possibly TRBD1 on 5 matching bases. The CDR3 extends over 14 amino acids. Germline CDR1 reads MDHEN; CDR2 reads SYDVKM. V was shortened by 5 bases and J by 8 bases, with 18 bases between the two germline ends. The CDR3 sequence: CASSPTGRAAGYTF. CDR3 nucleotide sequence: TGTGCCAGCAGTCCCACCGGCAGGGCCGCCGGCTACACCTTC.